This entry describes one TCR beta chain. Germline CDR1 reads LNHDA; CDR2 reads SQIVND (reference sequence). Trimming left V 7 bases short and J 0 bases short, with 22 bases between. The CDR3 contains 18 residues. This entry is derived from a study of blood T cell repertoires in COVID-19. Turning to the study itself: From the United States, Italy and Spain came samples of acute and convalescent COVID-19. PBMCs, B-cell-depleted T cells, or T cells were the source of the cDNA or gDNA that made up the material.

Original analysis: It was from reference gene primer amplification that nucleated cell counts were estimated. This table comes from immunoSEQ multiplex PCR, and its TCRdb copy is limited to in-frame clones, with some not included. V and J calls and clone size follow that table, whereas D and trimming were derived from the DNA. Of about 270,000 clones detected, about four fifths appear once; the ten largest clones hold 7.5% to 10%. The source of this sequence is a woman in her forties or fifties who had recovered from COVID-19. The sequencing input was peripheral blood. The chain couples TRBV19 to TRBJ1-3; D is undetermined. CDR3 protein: CASTSPAQRLLSGNTIYF. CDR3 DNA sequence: TGTGCCAGTACTTCTCCGGCACAGAGACTACTCTCTGGAAACACCATATATTTT. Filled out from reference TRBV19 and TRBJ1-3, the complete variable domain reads DGGITQSPKYLFRKEGQNVTLSCEQNLNHDAMYWYRQDPGQGLRLIYYSQIVNDFQKGDIAEGYSVSREKKESFPLTVTSAQKNPTAFYLCASTSPAQRLLSGNTIYFGEGSWLTVV.